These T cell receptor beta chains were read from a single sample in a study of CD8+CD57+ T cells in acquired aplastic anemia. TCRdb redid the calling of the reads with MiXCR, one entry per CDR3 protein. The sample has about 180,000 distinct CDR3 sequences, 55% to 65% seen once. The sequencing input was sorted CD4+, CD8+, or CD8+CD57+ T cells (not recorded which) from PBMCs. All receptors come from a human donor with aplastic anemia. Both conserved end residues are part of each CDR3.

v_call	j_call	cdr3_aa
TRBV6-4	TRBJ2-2	CASSVQPNTGELFF
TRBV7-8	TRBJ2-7	CASSVQGAGYEQYF
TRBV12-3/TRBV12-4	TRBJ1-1	CASSHPGLPTEAFF
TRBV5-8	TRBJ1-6	CASSRRQANSPLHF
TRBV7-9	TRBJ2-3	CASVSVGRGRPDTQYF
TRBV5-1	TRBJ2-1	CASSLDYEQFF
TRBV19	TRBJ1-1	CASSIVGGTEASF
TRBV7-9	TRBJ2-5	CASSGAGLAEEETQYF
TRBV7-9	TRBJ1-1	CASSLVAGKGTEAFF
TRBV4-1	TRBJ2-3	CASSHPTSGGLDTQYF
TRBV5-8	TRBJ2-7	CASSLAQVSYEQYF
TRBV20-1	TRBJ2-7	CSALAMSGLAVYSYEQYF
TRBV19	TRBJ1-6	CASSIGFSPLHF
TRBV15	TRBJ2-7	CATSSPGLTDYEQYF
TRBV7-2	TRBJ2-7	CASSLGTSNYEQYF
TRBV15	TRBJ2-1	CATSRGTGSSYNEQFF
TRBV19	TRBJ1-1	CASGPRQLTEAFF
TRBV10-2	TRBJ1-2	CASRQTGRALDEYGYTF
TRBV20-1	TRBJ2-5	CSARVDLTWETQYF
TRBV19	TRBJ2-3	CASSSGMRGQTDTQYF
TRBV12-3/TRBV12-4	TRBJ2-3	CASSSGPGGDTQYF
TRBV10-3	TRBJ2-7	CAISSGPTYEQYF
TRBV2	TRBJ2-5	CASTIPGTGETQYF
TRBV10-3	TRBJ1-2	CAISGTGVVGGYTF
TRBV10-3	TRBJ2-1	CAISAPGRGYNEQFF
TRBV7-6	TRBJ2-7	CASSHGGDYEQYF
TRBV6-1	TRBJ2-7	CASSNWDRGQDEQYF
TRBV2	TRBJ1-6	CASSDRGNNSPLHF
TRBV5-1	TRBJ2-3	CASSFTGGPSDTQYF
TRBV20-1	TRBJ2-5	CSAREYGWWGEYQETQYF
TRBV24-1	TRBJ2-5	CATSDLDTETQYF
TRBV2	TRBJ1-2	CASFRQGPNTF
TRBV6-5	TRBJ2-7	CANSYTGGGLEQYF
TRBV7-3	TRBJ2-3	CASSRTGWMDTQYF
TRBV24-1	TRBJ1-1	CATSDGTMNTEAFF